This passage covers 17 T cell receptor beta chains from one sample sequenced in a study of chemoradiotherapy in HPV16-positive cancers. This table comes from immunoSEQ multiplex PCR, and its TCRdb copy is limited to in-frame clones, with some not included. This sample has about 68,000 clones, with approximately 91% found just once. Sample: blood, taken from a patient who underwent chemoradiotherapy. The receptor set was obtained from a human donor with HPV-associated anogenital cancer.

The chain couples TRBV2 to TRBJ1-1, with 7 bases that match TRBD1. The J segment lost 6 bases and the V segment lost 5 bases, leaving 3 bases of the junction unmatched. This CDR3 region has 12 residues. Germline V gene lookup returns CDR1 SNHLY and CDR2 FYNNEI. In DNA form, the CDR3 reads TGTGCCAGCAGTCCCGGGACAGCTGAAGCTTTCTTT. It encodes CASSPGTAEAFF.

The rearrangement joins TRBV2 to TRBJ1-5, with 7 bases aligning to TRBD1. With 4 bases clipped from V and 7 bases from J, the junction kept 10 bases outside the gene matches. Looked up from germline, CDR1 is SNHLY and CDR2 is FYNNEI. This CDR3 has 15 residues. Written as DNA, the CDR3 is TGTGCCAGCAGTGCGGGACAGCGGCACAACCAGCCCCAGCATTTT. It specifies CASSAGQRHNQPQHF.

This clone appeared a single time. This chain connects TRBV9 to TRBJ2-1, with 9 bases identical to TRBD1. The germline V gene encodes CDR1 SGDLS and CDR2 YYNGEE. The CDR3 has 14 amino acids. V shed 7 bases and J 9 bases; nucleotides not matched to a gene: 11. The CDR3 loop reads CASSLRTGEGEQFF. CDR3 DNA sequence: TGTGCCAGCTCCCTACGGACAGGGGAGGGTGAGCAGTTCTTC. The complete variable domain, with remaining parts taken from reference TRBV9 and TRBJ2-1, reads DSGVTQTPKHLITATGQRVTLRCSPRSGDLSVYWYQQSLDQGLQFLIQYYNGEERAKGNILERFSAQQFPDLHSELNLSSLELGDSALYFCASSLRTGEGEQFFGPGTRLTVL.

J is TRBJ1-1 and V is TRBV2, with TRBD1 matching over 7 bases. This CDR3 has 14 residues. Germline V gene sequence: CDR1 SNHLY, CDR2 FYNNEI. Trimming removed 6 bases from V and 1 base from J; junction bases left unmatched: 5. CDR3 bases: TGTGCCAGCAGACCAGGGGGGGCGAACACTGAAGCTTTCTTT. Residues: CASRPGGANTEAFF.

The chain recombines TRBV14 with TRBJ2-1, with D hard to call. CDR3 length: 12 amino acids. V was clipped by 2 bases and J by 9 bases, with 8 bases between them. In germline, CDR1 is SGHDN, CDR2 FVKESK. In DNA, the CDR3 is TGTGCCAGCAGCCAAATAAGCAGTGAGCAGTTCTTC. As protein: CASSQISSEQFF.

The CDR3 nucleotides are TGTGCCAGCAGCTTGGAACGGGGGGGCCGTGGTTACAATGAGCAGTTCTTC. Translated: CASSLERGGRGYNEQFF. The rearrangement uses TRBV5-8 and TRBJ2-1, with TRBD2 matching 8 bases. The trim removed 0 bases at V and 4 bases at J, leaving 9 bases unmatched. CDR3 size: 17 residues. Germline V gene sequence: CDR1 SGHTS, CDR2 YDEGEE.

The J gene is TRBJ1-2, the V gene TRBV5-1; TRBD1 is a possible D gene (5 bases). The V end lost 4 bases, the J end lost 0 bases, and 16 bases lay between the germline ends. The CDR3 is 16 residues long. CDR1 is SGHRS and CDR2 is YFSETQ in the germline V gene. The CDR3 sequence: CASSPGFPPPNYGYTF. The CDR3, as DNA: TGCGCCAGCAGCCCAGGGTTCCCCCCTCCTAACTATGGCTACACCTTC.

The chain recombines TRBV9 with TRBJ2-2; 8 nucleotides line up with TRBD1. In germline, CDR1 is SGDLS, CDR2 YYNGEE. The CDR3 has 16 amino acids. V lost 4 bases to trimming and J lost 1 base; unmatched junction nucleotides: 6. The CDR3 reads CASSPRQGMNTGELFF. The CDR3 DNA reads TGTGCCAGCAGCCCTAGACAGGGGATGAACACCGGGGAGCTGTTTTTT.

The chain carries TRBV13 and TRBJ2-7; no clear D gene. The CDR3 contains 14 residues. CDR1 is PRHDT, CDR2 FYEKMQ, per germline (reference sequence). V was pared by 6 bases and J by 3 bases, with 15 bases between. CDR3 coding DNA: TGTGCCAGCAGGAATCGCTTGAGTAGCTACGAGCAGTACTTC. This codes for CASRNRLSSYEQYF.

The CDR3 nucleotides are TGTGCCAGCAGTTATGAATGGGACGGTATATATCAGCCCCAGCATTTT. Translation gives CASSYEWDGIYQPQHF. The gene calls are TRBV6-7 and TRBJ1-5, with TRBD1 as a possible D gene (5 bases). TRBV6-7 is marked as an open reading frame, function uncertain. Trimming cost V 3 bases and J 5 bases, with 17 bases left between them. This CDR3 comprises 16 residues.

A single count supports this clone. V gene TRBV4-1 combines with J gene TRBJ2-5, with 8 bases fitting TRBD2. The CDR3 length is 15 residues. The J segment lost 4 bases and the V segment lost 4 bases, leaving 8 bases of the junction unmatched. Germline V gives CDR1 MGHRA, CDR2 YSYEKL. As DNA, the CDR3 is TGCGCCAGCAGCCCCAGGGCGGGGGGATTAGAGACCCAGTACTTC. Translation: CASSPRAGGLETQYF.

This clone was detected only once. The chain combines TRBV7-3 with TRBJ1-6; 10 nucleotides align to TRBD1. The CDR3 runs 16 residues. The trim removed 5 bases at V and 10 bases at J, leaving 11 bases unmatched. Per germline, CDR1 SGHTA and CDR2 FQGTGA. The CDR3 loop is CASSPAGTGVGSPLHF. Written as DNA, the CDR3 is TGTGCCAGCAGCCCAGCCGGGACAGGGGTGGGCTCACCCCTCCACTTT.

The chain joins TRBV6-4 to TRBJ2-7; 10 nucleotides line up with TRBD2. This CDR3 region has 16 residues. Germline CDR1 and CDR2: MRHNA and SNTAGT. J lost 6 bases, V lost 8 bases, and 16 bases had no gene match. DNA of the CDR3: TGTGCCAGCCCTTCCCCTTCTAGCGGGAGTTTCGGCGAGCAGTACTTC. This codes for CASPSPSSGSFGEQYF.

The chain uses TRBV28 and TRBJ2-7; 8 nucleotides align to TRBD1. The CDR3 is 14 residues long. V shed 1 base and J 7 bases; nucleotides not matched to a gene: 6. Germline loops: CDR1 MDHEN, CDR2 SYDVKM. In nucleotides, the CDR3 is TGTGCCAGCAGTTTATTGGACAGGGCCTCGGAGCAGTACTTC. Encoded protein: CASSLLDRASEQYF.

The DNA for the CDR3 is TGCAGCGTTGAAGTTGCATTAGCGGGGTCTTCAGGGCAGTACTTC. It encodes CSVEVALAGSSGQYF. V and J are TRBV29-1 and TRBJ2-7, with TRBD2 identical over 8 bases. The V gene end was trimmed by 1 base and the J gene end by 9 bases; junction bases not matched to a gene: 14. From germline, CDR1 is SQVTM and CDR2 ANQGSEA. CDR3 length equals 15 residues.

CDR3 sequence: CASSEQGATVNEKLFF. DNA for the CDR3: TGCGCCAGCAGTGAACAGGGGGCTACTGTTAATGAAAAACTGTTTTTT. V gene TRBV10-2 combines with J gene TRBJ1-4; TRBD1 aligns across 9 bases. This CDR3 contains 16 residues. J lost 4 bases, V lost 3 bases, and 6 bases had no gene match. Germline V gives CDR1 WSHSY, CDR2 SAAADI.

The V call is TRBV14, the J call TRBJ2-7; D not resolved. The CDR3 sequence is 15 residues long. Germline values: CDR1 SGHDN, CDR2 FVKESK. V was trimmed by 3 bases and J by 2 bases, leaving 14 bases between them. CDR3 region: CASSHPGTLAYEQYF. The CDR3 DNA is TGTGCCAGCAGCCACCCAGGAACCCTTGCCTACGAGCAGTACTTC.